This T cell receptor (beta chain) was documented in a study of shared clonotypes between healthy human individuals. In the study overall: The cohort had a couple of women and a few men, ages 18 to 49. Study-wide results and limits: Shared clonotypes: approximately 4.5% naive CD4, around 3.5% naive CD8, 2.3% memory CD4, 0.4% to 0.5% memory CD8.

A note on this clone: Its antigen is unknown.

Trimming at V came to 6 bases and at J to 3 bases, leaving 4 bases not matched to a gene. The germline CDR1 and CDR2 sequences are ENHRY and SYGVKD. CDR3 length equals 13 residues. Running of the assay took place at deep level. In replicate PCRs of sorted subsets, approximately 200 ng DNA, about 30,000 T cell genomes, was used. The method was immunoSEQ multiplex PCR; TCRdb's version includes in-frame clones alone and lacks a portion of them. The sample shows roughly 2.1 million clones, 90% to 95% of them seen only once. In the naive CD8 group, cells lacked CD45RO and were positively selected for CCR7, so terminally differentiated effector memory CD45RA+ cells were left out.

V usage is TRBV10-3 and J usage is TRBJ2-7; 8 bases are shared with TRBD1. The specimen was naive CD8+ T cells from PBMCs. The TCR was taken from a man younger than 35 in good health. Some clones in this sample may be carry-over from other donors' samples. The chain's CDR3 is CAIRDRDIYEQYF. In DNA form, the CDR3 reads TGTGCCATCAGGGACAGGGACATCTACGAGCAGTACTTC.